This T cell receptor beta chain was sequenced during a study of T cell responses to AZD1222 COVID-19 vaccine. Study-level findings and limits: It was only after the peak T cell response that any repertoires were sampled. Increases in Spike-specific TCR breadth and depth were seen after two AZD1222 doses. Clonal diversity may have been underestimated, and the donors were mostly white British, with more females than males.

In this sample, this clone turned up a few times. Its antigen is currently unknown. Generated by immunoSEQ multiplex PCR, the TCRdb table keeps only in-frame clones and is missing some. This sample yields some 190,000 clones, of which 70% to 90% are seen a single time; more than 7% belongs to the top ten. Specimen: peripheral blood, collected on day 0 of AZD1222 vaccination. The receptor was derived from an adult in good health.

In DNA form, the CDR3 reads TGTGCCAGCAGCATTGGGACAGGGAACTACGAGCAGTACTTC. It specifies CASSIGTGNYEQYF. The chain joins TRBV7-6 to TRBJ2-7, with 9 positions matching TRBD1. The CDR3 loop spans 14 amino acids. The ends lost 5 bases at V and 3 bases at J; junction bases unmatched: 5. The germline CDR1 and CDR2 sequences are SGHVS and FNYEAQ.